These 29 T cell receptor beta chains were sequenced from one sample in a study of OX40 agonist ivuxolimab in advanced cancers. Clones were sequenced by immunoSEQ multiplex PCR, and TCRdb holds only the in-frame ones, with some missing. The sample yields 30,000 to 35,000 clones, around 85% seen once. The sample here was CD4+ or CD8+ T cells sorted from blood, taken in a trial of the OX40 agonist ivuxolimab. These receptors originate from an adult with an advanced solid tumor such as melanoma, head and neck, liver or kidney cancer.

The V and J genes are TRBV6-4 and TRBJ2-3; perhaps TRBD1 as D (6 bases). Trimming left V 4 bases short and J 3 bases short, with 11 bases between. The CDR3 covers 14 residues. From germline, CDR1 is MRHNA and CDR2 SNTAGT. CDR3 in amino acids: CASSVTGQTDTQYF. The CDR3 DNA sequence: TGTGCCAGCAGTGTCACAGGGCAAACAGATACGCAGTATTTT.

This clone turned up a few times. The chain employs TRBV2 and TRBJ2-2; 10 bases fit TRBD1. CDR1 SNHLY and CDR2 FYNNEI come from the germline V gene. The ends lost 10 bases at V and 4 bases at J; junction bases unmatched: 9. The CDR3 sequence is 15 residues long. CDR3 region: CATSSGTGATGELFF. CDR3 DNA sequence: TGTGCCACATCCTCCGGGACAGGGGCCACCGGGGAGCTGTTTTTT.

This clone was picked up one time. Here the CDR3 DNA reads TGTGCCAGCACTAAACAGGGGAACTTCCACAATGAGCAGTTCTTC. Protein: CASTKQGNFHNEQFF. The chain joins TRBV2 to TRBJ2-1; 7 positions agree with TRBD1. The CDR3 covers 15 residues. From germline, CDR1 is SNHLY and CDR2 FYNNEI. With 7 bases clipped from V and 5 bases from J, the junction kept 11 bases outside the gene matches.

Sample share makes this clone medium-sized. The rearrangement joins TRBV6-5 to TRBJ1-1; possible D gene TRBD1, 6 bases. The CDR3 is 15 amino acids. The germline CDR1 and CDR2 sequences are MNHEY and SVGAGI. Trimming removed 5 bases at V and 0 bases at J, with 13 bases between. In nucleotides, the CDR3 is TGTGCCAGCAGTCAGTCCCCAGGGGTGAACACTGAAGCTTTCTTT. Translation gives CASSQSPGVNTEAFF.

The sample holds a few counts of this clone. V is TRBV19 and J is TRBJ1-2; 8 bases line up with TRBD1. Germline assignment: CDR1 LNHDA and CDR2 SQIVND (reference sequence). The CDR3 extends over 15 amino acids. V lost 3 bases to trimming and J lost 6 bases; unmatched junction nucleotides: 9. CDR3 residues: CASSIPPGGANGYTF. CDR3 coding DNA: TGTGCCAGTAGTATCCCTCCAGGGGGCGCGAATGGCTACACCTTC.

The rearrangement links TRBV6-5 to TRBJ2-7; 8 bases are a match to TRBD1. The CDR3 is made up of 13 amino acids. Germline lookup yields CDR1 MNHEY and CDR2 SVGAGI. Trimming cost V 4 bases and J 6 bases; bases outside gene matches: 5. The CDR3 bases are TGTGCCAGCAGTTGGGACAGGCTCGCCGAGCAGTACTTC. This encodes CASSWDRLAEQYF.

This chain connects TRBV29-1 to TRBJ2-2, with TRBD1 matching 8 bases. This CDR3 spans 13 amino acids. Germline CDR1 is SQVTM and CDR2 is ANQGSEA. The DNA of the CDR3 is TGCAGTGGAAAGCAGGGGGCGTTCGGGGAGCTGTTTTTT. It encodes CSGKQGAFGELFF.

V and J are TRBV15 and TRBJ2-7; 7 bases are shared with TRBD2. The CDR3 extends over 14 amino acids. Germline lookup yields CDR1 LNHNV and CDR2 YYDKDF (reference sequence). V lost 1 base, J lost 11 bases, and 11 bases stayed unmatched. The DNA for the CDR3 is TGTGCCACCAGCAGAGGCGAGCGGGGCTCGTTTGAGTACTTC. Amino acid sequence: CATSRGERGSFEYF.

The chain links TRBV15 to TRBJ1-4; D remains unclear. V was pared by 1 base and J by 0 bases, with 6 bases between. From germline, CDR1 is LNHNV and CDR2 YYDKDF (reference sequence). The CDR3 totals 15 residues. The CDR3 is CATSRGAATNEKLFF. For the CDR3, the DNA is TGTGCCACCAGCAGAGGTGCCGCAACTAATGAAAAACTGTTTTTT.

The chain has TRBV5-8 and TRBJ1-2, with D perhaps matching TRBD1 (5 bases). CDR3 size: 15 residues. The germline V gene encodes CDR1 SGHTS and CDR2 YDEGEE. V was shortened by 5 bases and J by 0 bases, with 14 bases between the two germline ends. CDR3 sequence (DNA): TGTGCCAGCAGGATGCGGGGCTCGGCTAACTATGGCTACACCTTC. Its translation: CASRMRGSANYGYTF.

V gene TRBV12-5 combines with J gene TRBJ1-2; tentative D call: TRBD1 (5 bases). The germline V gene encodes CDR1 LGHNT and CDR2 FRNRAP. The CDR3 is 12 amino acids. V was pared by 2 bases and J by 5 bases, with 6 bases between. The CDR3 here is CASGLWGYGYTF. The CDR3 nucleotides are TGTGCTAGTGGTTTGTGGGGGTATGGCTACACCTTC.

This chain joins TRBV5-4 and TRBJ1-1, with D uncertain. The CDR3 has 15 amino acids. V was trimmed by 5 bases and J by 1 base, leaving 15 bases between them. Germline V gene lookup returns CDR1 SGHNT and CDR2 YYREEE (reference sequence). DNA of the CDR3: TGTGCCAGCAGTTTGCCGGGCCCCTCGAACACTGAAGCTTTCTTT. Translating gives CASSLPGPSNTEAFF. The entire variable domain, with the rest obtained from reference TRBV5-4 and TRBJ1-1, is as follows: ETGVTQSPTHLIKTRGQQVTLRCSSQSGHNTVSWYQQALGQGPQFIFQYYREEENGRGNFPPRFSGLQFPNYSSELNVNALELDDSALYLCASSLPGPSNTEAFFGQGTRLTVV.

The V call is TRBV5-1, the J call TRBJ1-1; D gene uncertain. V gave up 1 base and J gave up 1 base, with 5 bases separating them. CDR3 length: 13 residues. Germline-derived CDR1 and CDR2 are SGHRS and YFSETQ. The CDR3 loop is CASSLSRNTEAFF. The DNA of the CDR3 is TGCGCCAGCAGCTTGAGCCGGAACACTGAAGCTTTCTTT.

J is TRBJ2-7 and V is TRBV19, with 9 bases that match TRBD1. CDR3 length: 15 residues. Germline trimming cut 8 bases from V and 5 bases from J; bases unmatched to any gene: 13. Germline V gene lookup returns CDR1 LNHDA and CDR2 SQIVND (reference sequence). The CDR3 loop is CASHHTGDRADEQYF. The CDR3 DNA reads as TGTGCCAGTCATCACACCGGGGACAGGGCTGACGAGCAGTACTTC.

This clone was seen a few times. The rearrangement uses TRBV6-6 and TRBJ2-2; D may be TRBD2 (5 bases). The ends were cut back, 0 bases at V and 0 bases at J, with 8 bases in the middle. The length of the CDR3 is 16 residues. Per germline, CDR1 MNHNY and CDR2 SVGAGI (reference sequence). The CDR3 DNA follows: TGTGCCAGCAGTTACTCGAGGGTGGCGAACACCGGGGAGCTGTTTTTT. It specifies CASSYSRVANTGELFF.

The rearrangement joins TRBV7-6 to TRBJ2-5, with TRBD1 identical over 8 bases. This CDR3 has 14 amino acids. CDR1 is SGHVS and CDR2 is FNYEAQ in the germline V gene. V lost 3 bases and J lost 4; bases outside the gene matches: 4. The CDR3 is CASSFRGLGETQYF. Written as DNA, the CDR3 is TGTGCCAGCAGCTTCAGGGGGCTTGGAGAGACCCAGTACTTC.

This clone was counted once. V is TRBV30 and J is TRBJ2-5, with TRBD2 as a possible D gene (6 bases). The tail of the sequence fits TRBJ2-7 better, so the J call may be wrong. Germline-derived CDR1 and CDR2 are GTSNPN and SVGIG (reference sequence). The CDR3 covers 12 residues. In DNA, the CDR3 is TGTGCCTGTCAAAGGACTAACTACGAGCAGTACTTC. This encodes CACQRTNYEQYF.

This chain links TRBV7-9 with TRBJ1-2; D gene uncertain. The V end lost 5 bases, the J end lost 3 bases, and 10 bases lay between the germline ends. Germline V gene data show CDR1 as SEHNR and CDR2 as FQNEAQ (reference sequence). The CDR3 is made up of 13 amino acids. The CDR3 here is CASSPSTYYGYTF. CDR3 sequence (DNA): TGTGCCAGCAGCCCCAGCACCTACTATGGCTACACCTTC.

This clone was detected only once. Being one base from a much bigger clone, this may be a read error. The genes are TRBV7-9 and TRBJ2-7; the D gene is possibly TRBD2 (6 bases). CDR1 is SEHNR and CDR2 is FQNEAQ in the germline V gene (reference sequence). The CDR3 has 14 amino acids. The CDR3 sequence: CASSLLGGTYEQYF. In DNA form, the CDR3 reads TGCGCCAGCAGCTTGCTTGGGGGGACCTACGAGCAGTACTTC.

The sample holds a few counts of this clone. V is TRBV19 and J is TRBJ2-3; no clear D gene. Trimming removed 5 bases at V and 2 bases at J, with 8 bases between. Germline CDR1 reads LNHDA; CDR2 reads SQIVND (reference sequence). The CDR3 contains 13 residues. This chain's CDR3 is CASSAPPTDTQYF. The CDR3 nucleotides are TGTGCCAGTAGTGCCCCCCCCACAGATACGCAGTATTTT.

This chain uses TRBV7-9 with TRBJ1-2; 9 bases map to TRBD1. Germline V gene sequence: CDR1 SEHNR, CDR2 FQNEAQ (reference sequence). V trimming: 3 bases; J trimming: 8 bases; junction bases outside the gene matches: 7. The CDR3 runs 14 residues. CDR3 residues: CASSLGQGLGGYTF. Written as DNA, the CDR3 is TGTGCCAGCAGCTTGGGACAGGGCCTCGGGGGCTACACCTTC. Supplemented by reference TRBV7-9 and TRBJ1-2, the full variable domain reads DTGVSQNPRHKITKRGQNVTFRCDPISEHNRLYWYRQTLGQGPEFLTYFQNEAQLEKSRLLSDRFSAERPKGSFSTLEIQRTEQGDSAMYLCASSLGQGLGGYTFGSGTRLTVV.

This clone has a handful of counts. This chain links TRBV11-2 with TRBJ2-7; D not resolved. The CDR3 consists of 14 residues. Trimming stripped 5 bases from V and 3 bases from J, with 14 bases between. Germline assignment: CDR1 SGHAT and CDR2 FQNNGV. The chain's CDR3 is CASSLGFLLYEQYF. In DNA, the CDR3 is TGTGCCAGCAGCCTGGGGTTCCTCCTCTACGAGCAGTACTTC.

The V call is TRBV4-1, the J call TRBJ1-1; 10 bases match TRBD1. This CDR3 contains 17 residues. With 1 base clipped from V and 5 bases from J, the junction kept 10 bases outside the gene matches. Germline CDR1 MGHRA, CDR2 YSYEKL. CDR3 amino acids: CASSQGPGQGHRTEAFF. In nucleotides, the CDR3 is TGCGCCAGCAGCCAAGGCCCGGGACAGGGGCATCGGACTGAAGCTTTCTTT.

The J gene is TRBJ2-3, the V gene TRBV30, with D maybe TRBD2 (5 bases). V gave up 0 bases and J gave up 2 bases, with 9 bases separating them. The CDR3 has 14 amino acids. Germline assignment: CDR1 GTSNPN and CDR2 SVGIG (reference sequence). The CDR3 region has the DNA TGTGCCTGGAGTGTAGTGGACTCCACAGATACGCAGTATTTT. It encodes CAWSVVDSTDTQYF. The variable domain in full, completed from reference TRBV30 and TRBJ2-3, reads SQTIHQWPATLVQPVGSPLSLECTVEGTSNPNLYWYRQAAGRGLQLLFYSVGIGQISSEVPQNLSASRPQDRQFILSSKKLLLSDSGFYLCAWSVVDSTDTQYFGPGTRLTVL.

Turning to this clone: The sample carries other DNA sequences with the same CDR3. The chain combines TRBV19 with TRBJ2-1; 9 nucleotides match TRBD1. The germline CDR1 and CDR2 sequences are LNHDA and SQIVND (reference sequence). This CDR3 contains 21 residues. The trim removed 6 bases at V and 6 bases at J, leaving 27 bases unmatched. The CDR3 loop is CASSPGTTSFGTGQGSNEQFF. The CDR3 coding sequence is TGTGCCAGTAGCCCCGGCACGACTTCCTTCGGCACGGGACAGGGAAGCAATGAGCAGTTCTTC.

The sample holds one count of this clone. The chain links TRBV6-1 to TRBJ2-5, with 8 bases that match TRBD1. V was clipped by 7 bases and J by 2 bases; unmatched bases: 6. CDR1 is MNHNS and CDR2 is SASEGT in the germline V gene. This CDR3 has 14 amino acids. This CDR3 reads CASTAGGSQETQYF. The CDR3 DNA follows: TGTGCCAGCACCGCAGGGGGCAGTCAAGAGACCCAGTACTTC.

This chain joins TRBV5-6 and TRBJ1-1; D is unresolved. Trimming cost V 0 bases and J 5 bases, with 11 bases left between them. The CDR3 is 14 residues long. The germline gives CDR1 SGHDT, CDR2 YYEEEE. CDR3 sequence (DNA): TGTGCCAGCAGCTTGGGTGCGTCGAGGACTGAAGCTTTCTTT. Translated: CASSLGASRTEAFF.

This chain links TRBV7-9 with TRBJ2-5, with TRBD2 matching 8 bases. This CDR3 is built from 15 residues. With 1 base clipped from V and 6 bases from J, the junction kept 7 bases outside the gene matches. Germline V CDR1 and CDR2: SEHNR, FQNEAQ (reference sequence). The CDR3 is CASSLEGTSSKTQYF. The CDR3 nucleotides are TGTGCCAGCAGCTTAGAAGGGACTAGTAGTAAGACCCAGTACTTC.

The gene calls are TRBV30 and TRBJ1-2; D gene ambiguous. There are 13 residues in the CDR3. Trimming removed 0 bases at V and 8 bases at J, with 13 bases between. The germline CDR1 and CDR2 sequences are GTSNPN and SVGIG (reference sequence). The CDR3 sequence is CAWSVPGFRGYTF. As DNA, the CDR3 is TGTGCCTGGAGTGTACCCGGGTTCAGGGGCTACACCTTC.